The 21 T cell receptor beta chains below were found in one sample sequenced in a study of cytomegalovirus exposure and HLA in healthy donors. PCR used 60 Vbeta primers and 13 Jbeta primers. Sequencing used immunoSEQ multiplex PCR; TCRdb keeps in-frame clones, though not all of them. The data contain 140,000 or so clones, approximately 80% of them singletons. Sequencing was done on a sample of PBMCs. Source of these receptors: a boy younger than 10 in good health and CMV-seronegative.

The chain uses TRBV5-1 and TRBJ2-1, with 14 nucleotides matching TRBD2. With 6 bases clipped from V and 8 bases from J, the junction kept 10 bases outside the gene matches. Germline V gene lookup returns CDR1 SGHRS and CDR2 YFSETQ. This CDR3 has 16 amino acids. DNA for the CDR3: TGCGCCAGCACCCTACCGGGACTAGCGGGAGTGGATGAGCAGTTCTTC. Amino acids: CASTLPGLAGVDEQFF. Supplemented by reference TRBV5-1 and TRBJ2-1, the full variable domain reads KAGVTQTPRYLIKTRGQQVTLSCSPISGHRSVSWYQQTPGQGLQFLFEYFSETQRNKGNFPGRFSGRQFSNSRSEMNVSTLELGDSALYLCASTLPGLAGVDEQFFGPGTRLTVL.

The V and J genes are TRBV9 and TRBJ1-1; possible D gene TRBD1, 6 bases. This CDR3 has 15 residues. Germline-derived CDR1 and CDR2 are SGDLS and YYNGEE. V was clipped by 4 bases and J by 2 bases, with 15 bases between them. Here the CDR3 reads CASSMGQAYNTEAFF. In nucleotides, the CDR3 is TGTGCCAGCAGCATGGGACAAGCTTACAACACTGAAGCTTTCTTT.

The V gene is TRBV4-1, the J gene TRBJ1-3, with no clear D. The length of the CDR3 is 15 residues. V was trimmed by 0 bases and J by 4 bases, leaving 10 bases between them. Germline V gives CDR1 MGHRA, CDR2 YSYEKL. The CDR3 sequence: CASSQDRRQGNTIYF. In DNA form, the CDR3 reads TGCGCCAGCAGCCAAGATCGCAGGCAAGGAAACACCATATATTTT.

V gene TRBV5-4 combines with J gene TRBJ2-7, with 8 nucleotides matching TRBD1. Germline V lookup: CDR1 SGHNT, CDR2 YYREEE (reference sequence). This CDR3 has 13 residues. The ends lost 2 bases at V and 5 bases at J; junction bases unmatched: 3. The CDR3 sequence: CASSLQGVHEQYF. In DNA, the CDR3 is TGTGCCAGCAGCTTACAGGGGGTCCACGAGCAGTACTTC.

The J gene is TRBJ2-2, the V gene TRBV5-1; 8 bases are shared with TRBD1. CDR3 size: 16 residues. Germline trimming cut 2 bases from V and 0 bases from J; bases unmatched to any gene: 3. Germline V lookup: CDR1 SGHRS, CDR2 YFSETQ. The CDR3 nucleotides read TGCGCCAGCAGCTTCAGGGGGCAATCGAACACCGGGGAGCTGTTTTTT. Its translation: CASSFRGQSNTGELFF.

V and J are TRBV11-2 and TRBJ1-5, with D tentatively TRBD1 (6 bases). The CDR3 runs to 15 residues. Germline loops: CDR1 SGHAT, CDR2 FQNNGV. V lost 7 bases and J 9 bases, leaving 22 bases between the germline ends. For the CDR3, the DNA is TGTGCCAGCAATTTAACTGGAACAGGGCTTTCGCCCCAGCATTTT. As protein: CASNLTGTGLSPQHF.

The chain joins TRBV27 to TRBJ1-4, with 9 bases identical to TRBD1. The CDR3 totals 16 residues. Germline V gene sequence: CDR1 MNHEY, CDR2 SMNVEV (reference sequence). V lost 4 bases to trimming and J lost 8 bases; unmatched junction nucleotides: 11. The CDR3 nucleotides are TGTGCCAGCAGTTCGCGTAGGGACAGGGAGGGCGAAAAACTGTTTTTT. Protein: CASSSRRDREGEKLFF.

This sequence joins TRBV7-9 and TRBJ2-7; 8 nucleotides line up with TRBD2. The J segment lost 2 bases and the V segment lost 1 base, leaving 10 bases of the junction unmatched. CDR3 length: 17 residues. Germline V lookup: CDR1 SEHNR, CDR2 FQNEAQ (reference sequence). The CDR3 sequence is CASSLDFLAGGPYEQYF. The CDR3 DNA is TGTGCCAGCAGCTTAGATTTTTTGGCGGGAGGACCCTACGAGCAGTACTTC. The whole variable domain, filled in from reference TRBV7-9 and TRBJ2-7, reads DTGVSQNPRHKITKRGQNVTFRCDPISEHNRLYWYRQTLGQGPEFLTYFQNEAQLEKSRLLSDRFSAERPKGSFSTLEIQRTEQGDSAMYLCASSLDFLAGGPYEQYFGPGTRLTVT.

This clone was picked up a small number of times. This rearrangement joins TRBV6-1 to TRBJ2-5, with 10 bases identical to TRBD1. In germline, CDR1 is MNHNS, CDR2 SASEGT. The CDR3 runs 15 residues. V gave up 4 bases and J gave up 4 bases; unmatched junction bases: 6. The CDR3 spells CASSGQGAGVETQYF. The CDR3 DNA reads TGTGCCAGCAGTGGACAGGGGGCAGGCGTAGAGACCCAGTACTTC.

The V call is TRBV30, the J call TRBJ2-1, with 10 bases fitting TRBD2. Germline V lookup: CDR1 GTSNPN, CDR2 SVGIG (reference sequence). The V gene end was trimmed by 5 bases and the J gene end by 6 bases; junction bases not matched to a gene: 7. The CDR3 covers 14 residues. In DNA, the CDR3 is TGTGCCTGGGAGAGCGGGGGGGCTTCCAATGAGCAGTTCTTC. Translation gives CAWESGGASNEQFF.

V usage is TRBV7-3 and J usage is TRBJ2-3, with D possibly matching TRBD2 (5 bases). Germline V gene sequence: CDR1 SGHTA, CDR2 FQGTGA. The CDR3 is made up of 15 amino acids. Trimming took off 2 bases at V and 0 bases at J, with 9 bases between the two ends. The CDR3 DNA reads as TGTGCCAGCAGCTTACAGCGGAGTAGCACAGATACGCAGTATTTT. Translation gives CASSLQRSSTDTQYF.

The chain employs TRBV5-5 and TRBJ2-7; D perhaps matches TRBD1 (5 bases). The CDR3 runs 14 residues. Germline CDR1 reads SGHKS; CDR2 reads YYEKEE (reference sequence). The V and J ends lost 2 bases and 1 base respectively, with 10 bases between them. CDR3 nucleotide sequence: TGTGCCAGCAGCTTTCTGGGGCAATCCTACGAGCAGTACTTC. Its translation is CASSFLGQSYEQYF.

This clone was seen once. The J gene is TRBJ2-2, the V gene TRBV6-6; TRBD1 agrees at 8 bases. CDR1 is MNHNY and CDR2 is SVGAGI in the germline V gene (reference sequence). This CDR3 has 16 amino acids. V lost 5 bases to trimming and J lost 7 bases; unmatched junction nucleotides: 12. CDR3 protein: CASSRPSGGGGGELFF. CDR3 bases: TGTGCCAGCAGTCGGCCCTCAGGGGGCGGCGGCGGGGAGCTGTTTTTT.

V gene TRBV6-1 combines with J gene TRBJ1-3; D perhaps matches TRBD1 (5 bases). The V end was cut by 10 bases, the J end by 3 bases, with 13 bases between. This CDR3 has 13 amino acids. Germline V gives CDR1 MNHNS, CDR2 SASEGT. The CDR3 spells CATERGNGNTIYF. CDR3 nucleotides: TGTGCCACCGAACGGGGGAATGGAAACACCATATATTTT.

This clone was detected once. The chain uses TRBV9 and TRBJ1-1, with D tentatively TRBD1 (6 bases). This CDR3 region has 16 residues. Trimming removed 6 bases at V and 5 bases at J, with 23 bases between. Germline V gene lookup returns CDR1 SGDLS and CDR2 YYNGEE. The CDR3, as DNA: TGTGCCAGCAACCCCCGACAGGAAGCCCCGATGACTGAAGCTTTCTTT. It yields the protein CASNPRQEAPMTEAFF.

The CDR3: CSVEDLTVRAKQYF. The CDR3 nucleotides are TGCAGCGTTGAAGATCTGACAGTCCGGGCTAAGCAGTACTTC. The rearrangement uses TRBV29-1 and TRBJ2-7; perhaps TRBD1 as D (5 bases). The CDR3 is 14 residues long. The germline V and J ends were trimmed by 0 bases and 8 bases, with 17 bases remaining between them. Germline assignment: CDR1 SQVTM and CDR2 ANQGSEA.

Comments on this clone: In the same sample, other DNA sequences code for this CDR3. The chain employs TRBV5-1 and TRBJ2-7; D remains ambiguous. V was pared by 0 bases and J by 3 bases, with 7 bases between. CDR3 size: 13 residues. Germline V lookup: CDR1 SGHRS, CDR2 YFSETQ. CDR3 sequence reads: CASSLDRDYEQYF. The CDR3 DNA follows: TGCGCCAGCAGCTTGGACAGAGACTACGAGCAGTACTTC.

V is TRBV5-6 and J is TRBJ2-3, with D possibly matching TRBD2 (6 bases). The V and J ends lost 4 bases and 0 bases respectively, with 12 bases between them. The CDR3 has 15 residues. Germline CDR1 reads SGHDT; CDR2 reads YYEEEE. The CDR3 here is CASSTTSSSTDTQYF. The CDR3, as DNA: TGTGCCAGCAGCACCACTAGCTCTAGCACAGATACGCAGTATTTT.

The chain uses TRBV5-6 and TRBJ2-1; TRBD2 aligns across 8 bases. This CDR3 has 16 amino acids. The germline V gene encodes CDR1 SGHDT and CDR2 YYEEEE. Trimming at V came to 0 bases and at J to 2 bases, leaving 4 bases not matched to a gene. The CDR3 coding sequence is TGTGCCAGCAGCTTGGGACTAGCGAGAACCTACAATGAGCAGTTCTTC. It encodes CASSLGLARTYNEQFF.

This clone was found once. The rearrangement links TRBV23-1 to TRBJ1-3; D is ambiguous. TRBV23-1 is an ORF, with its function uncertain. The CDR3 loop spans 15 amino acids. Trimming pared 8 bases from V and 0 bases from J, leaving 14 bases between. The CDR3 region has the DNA TGCGCCAGCGCATGGAGGGAGGACTCTGGAAACACCATATATTTT. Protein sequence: CASAWREDSGNTIYF.

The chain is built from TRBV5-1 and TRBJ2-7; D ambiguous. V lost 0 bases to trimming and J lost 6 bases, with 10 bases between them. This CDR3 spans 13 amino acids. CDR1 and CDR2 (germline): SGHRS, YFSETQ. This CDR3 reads CASSLVSSGEQYF. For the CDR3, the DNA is TGCGCCAGCAGCTTGGTTTCTTCGGGCGAGCAGTACTTC. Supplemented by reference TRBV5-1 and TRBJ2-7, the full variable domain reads KAGVTQTPRYLIKTRGQQVTLSCSPISGHRSVSWYQQTPGQGLQFLFEYFSETQRNKGNFPGRFSGRQFSNSRSEMNVSTLELGDSALYLCASSLVSSGEQYFGPGTRLTVT.